This note documents a single T cell receptor beta chain sequence. Its antigen is unknown. This sample stems from a study of shared clonotypes between healthy human individuals. The study, taken as a whole, reports: Sequencing depth was a factor that was expected to affect clonotype sharing among donors.

TCRdb's copy holds only in-frame clones and misses some; the assay was immunoSEQ multiplex PCR. Here the sample spans over 850,000 clones, 78% being singletons. Germline V gene sequence: CDR1 KGHSH, CDR2 LQKENI. The CDR3 totals 15 residues. Trimming removed 6 bases from V and 2 bases from J; junction bases left unmatched: 4. Sample: memory CD4+ T cells from PBMCs. Regarding subset: CD45RA-negative fraction. This sequence was found in a man aged 18 to 29 in good health. Some clones in this sample may be carry-over from other donors' samples. V gene TRBV18 combines with J gene TRBJ2-2, with 9 bases that match TRBD2. The CDR3 DNA reads TGTGCCAGCTCCCGACTAGCGGACAACACCGGGGAGCTGTTTTTT. It codes for CASSRLADNTGELFF.